This T cell receptor (beta chain) was recovered during a study of vaccination effects on CD4 cells after COVID-19. Turning to the study itself: A density of roughly 2 million PBMC per well was used; these cells were cultured with around 11 IU/ml IL-2 and about 9.5 ug/ml peptides. General observations from the study: Of the vaccine-induced clones from healthy vaccinees, merely 1 of 255 recognized common cold coronaviruses as well.

The V end lost 2 bases, the J end lost 1 base, and 11 bases lay between the germline ends. This CDR3 has 14 amino acids. Germline assignment: CDR1 GTSNPN and CDR2 SVGIG (reference sequence). For this clone: Its antigen is undetermined.

Cells that had been cultured for about 10 days were the source of isolated CD4+ T cells. The method was immunoSEQ multiplex PCR; TCRdb's version includes in-frame clones alone and lacks a portion of them. The profile shows about 53,000 clones, 65% to 80% of them singletons. The J gene is TRBJ1-1, the V gene TRBV30; D is unresolved. The sequence derives from a human donor who received a COVID-19 vaccine. Sequencing was performed on CD4+ T cells from PBMCs cultured without peptide, taken before COVID-19 vaccination. The CDR3 spells CAWSLTRGNTEAFF. The CDR3 DNA reads as TGTGCCTGGAGTTTAACTCGAGGGAACACTGAAGCTTTCTTT.